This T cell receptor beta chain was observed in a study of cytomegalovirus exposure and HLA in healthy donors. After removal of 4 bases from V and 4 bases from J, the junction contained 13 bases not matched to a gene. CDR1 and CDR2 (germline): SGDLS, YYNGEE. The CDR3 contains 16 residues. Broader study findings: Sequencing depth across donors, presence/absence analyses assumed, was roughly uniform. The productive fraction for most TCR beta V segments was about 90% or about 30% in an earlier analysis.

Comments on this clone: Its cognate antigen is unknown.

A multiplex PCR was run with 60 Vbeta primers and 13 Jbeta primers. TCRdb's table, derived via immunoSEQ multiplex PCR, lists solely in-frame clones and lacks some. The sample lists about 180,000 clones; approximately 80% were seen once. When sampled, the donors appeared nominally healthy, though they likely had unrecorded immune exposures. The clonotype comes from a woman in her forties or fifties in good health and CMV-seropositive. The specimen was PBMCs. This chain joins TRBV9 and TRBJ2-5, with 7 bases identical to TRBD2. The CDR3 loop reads CASSTPPGGGGETQYF. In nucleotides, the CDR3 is TGTGCCAGCAGCACCCCGCCGGGCGGGGGAGGAGAGACCCAGTACTTC.